The 5 T cell receptor beta chains below all came from one sample that was sequenced in a study of T cell responses to AZD1222 COVID-19 vaccine. Measured with immunoSEQ multiplex PCR; TCRdb has only the in-frame clones, and not every one. The sample includes about 110,000 clones, around 87% of them seen just once. The sample here was peripheral blood, taken 28 days after the second AZD1222 dose. These receptors all stem from an adult who received the AZD1222 COVID-19 vaccine.

This sequence joins TRBV15 and TRBJ2-1; the D gene is possibly TRBD2 (6 bases). Germline values: CDR1 LNHNV, CDR2 YYDKDF (reference sequence). Trimming stripped 0 bases from V and 5 bases from J, with 8 bases between. This CDR3 has 14 amino acids. The CDR3 loop reads CATSRELANNEQFF. The CDR3 region has the DNA TGTGCCACCAGCAGAGAACTAGCCAACAATGAGCAGTTCTTC.

This chain links TRBV28 with TRBJ2-1, with D uncertain. Per the germline V gene, CDR1 is MDHEN and CDR2 is SYDVKM. This CDR3 has 17 residues. Trimming shortened V by 4 bases and J by 2 bases, and 18 bases separated the two germline ends. The CDR3 protein is CASSSTSRFSPYNEQFF. In DNA form, the CDR3 reads TGTGCCAGCAGTTCTACAAGCAGGTTCTCTCCCTACAATGAGCAGTTCTTC.

The gene calls are TRBV27 and TRBJ1-5; D gene unclear. Germline V gene lookup returns CDR1 MNHEY and CDR2 SMNVEV (reference sequence). This CDR3 contains 17 residues. V lost 0 bases to trimming and J lost 3 bases, with 15 bases between them. The CDR3 spells CASSLSKVGQYNQPQHF. For the CDR3, the DNA is TGTGCCAGCAGTTTATCAAAAGTAGGGCAGTACAATCAGCCCCAGCATTTT.

The V gene is TRBV6-5, the J gene TRBJ2-1; 9 bases are a match to TRBD2. With 7 bases clipped from V and 10 bases from J, the junction kept 8 bases outside the gene matches. Germline CDR1 reads MNHEY; CDR2 reads SVGAGI. The CDR3 extends over 13 amino acids. The CDR3 sequence is CASTGTSLGEQFF. The CDR3 DNA follows: TGTGCCAGCACAGGGACTAGCCTAGGAGAGCAGTTCTTC.

The table lists this clone with a few counts. The CDR3: CAWSPKGLNNQPQHF. In nucleotides, the CDR3 is TGTGCCTGGAGCCCGAAGGGACTTAATAATCAGCCCCAGCATTTT. The chain is built from TRBV30 and TRBJ1-5, with D tentatively TRBD1 (5 bases). This CDR3 has 15 amino acids. From germline, CDR1 is GTSNPN and CDR2 SVGIG (reference sequence). V gave up 3 bases and J gave up 4 bases, with 16 bases separating them.